The 30 T cell receptor beta chains below all came from one sample that was sequenced in a study of shared clonotypes between healthy human individuals. Measured with immunoSEQ multiplex PCR; TCRdb has only the in-frame clones, and not every one. Here the sample spans approximately 1.5 million clones, 95% to 99% being singletons. The sequencing input was naive CD4+ T cells sorted from blood. Subset in this sample: CD45RA+ positively selected. The receptors come from a man aged 25 to 40 in good health.

CDR3 protein: CASEEGSYNEQFF. The CDR3 bases are TGTGCCTCGGAGGAGGGCTCCTACAATGAGCAGTTCTTC. This chain links TRBV30 with TRBJ2-1; tentatively, D is TRBD2 (6 bases). Germline V gives CDR1 GTSNPN, CDR2 SVGIG (reference sequence). This CDR3 region has 13 residues. The V end lost 7 bases, the J end lost 0 bases, and 10 bases lay between the germline ends.

The chain combines TRBV14 with TRBJ2-5; D unclear. The V end lost 1 base, the J end lost 4 bases, and 4 bases lay between the germline ends. This CDR3 spans 12 amino acids. Germline assignment: CDR1 SGHDN and CDR2 FVKESK. CDR3 in DNA: TGTGCCAGCAGCCAAGCTTTAGAGACCCAGTACTTC. Its translation: CASSQALETQYF.

The CDR3 coding sequence is TGCAGCGTTGAAGATGGCAGAGATACGCAGTATTTT. As protein: CSVEDGRDTQYF. J is TRBJ2-3 and V is TRBV29-1; D is unresolved. V dropped 0 bases and J dropped 5 bases, with 6 bases sitting between them. This CDR3 comprises 12 residues. Germline V gene sequence: CDR1 SQVTM, CDR2 ANQGSEA.

To note about this clone: Other DNA sequences in this specimen translate into the identical CDR3. The chain combines TRBV5-1 with TRBJ1-1; TRBD1 matches 7 bases. Trimming cost V 5 bases and J 0 bases; bases outside gene matches: 4. CDR1 is SGHRS, CDR2 YFSETQ, per germline. The CDR3 is 14 amino acids. The CDR3 protein is CASSLDRVNTEAFF. DNA for the CDR3: TGCGCCAGCAGTCTCGACAGGGTGAACACTGAAGCTTTCTTT.

The rearrangement links TRBV28 to TRBJ2-7; 14 nucleotides agree with TRBD2. The CDR3 spans 16 residues. The V segment lost 7 bases and the J segment 7 bases; nucleotides outside the gene matches: 12. The germline V gene has CDR1 MDHEN and CDR2 SYDVKM. CDR3 residues: CASIPPGLAGVDEQYF. The DNA of the CDR3 is TGTGCCAGCATTCCTCCGGGACTAGCGGGAGTTGATGAGCAGTACTTC.

This chain joins TRBV11-2 and TRBJ2-5, with unresolved D. Germline V gene sequence: CDR1 SGHAT, CDR2 FQNNGV. The CDR3 is made up of 13 amino acids. Between the trimmed V and J ends, which lost 5 bases and 1 base, there was a span of 8 bases. The CDR3 DNA reads TGTGCCAGCAGCCTAAACTTCCAAGAGACCCAGTACTTC. This encodes CASSLNFQETQYF.

V and J are TRBV4-1 and TRBJ2-7, with TRBD1 identical over 10 bases. V was pared by 4 bases and J by 3 bases, with 6 bases of the junction left unmatched. CDR1 is MGHRA, CDR2 YSYEKL, per germline. The CDR3 runs 15 residues. Here the CDR3 DNA reads TGCGCCAGCAGCCTTTCCGGGACAGGGGTCTACGAGCAGTACTTC. Amino acids: CASSLSGTGVYEQYF.

This chain connects TRBV19 to TRBJ1-4; TRBD1 is a possible D gene (5 bases). The CDR3 has 13 residues. Between the trimmed V and J ends, which lost 8 bases and 7 bases, there was a span of 14 bases. CDR1 and CDR2 (germline): LNHDA, SQIVND (reference sequence). The CDR3 DNA is TGTGCCAGTTCTCAACCCGGGGGTGAAAAACTGTTTTTT. This gives the protein CASSQPGGEKLFF.

This clone was detected only once. J is TRBJ2-1 and V is TRBV14; no clear D gene. Germline V lookup: CDR1 SGHDN, CDR2 FVKESK. Trimming shortened V by 0 bases and J by 5 bases, and 8 bases separated the two germline ends. This CDR3 spans 14 amino acids. CDR3 loop: CASSQEPINNEQFF. The CDR3 nucleotides read TGTGCCAGCAGCCAAGAGCCGATCAACAATGAGCAGTTCTTC.

The chain couples TRBV2 to TRBJ1-4, with 8 bases identical to TRBD1. Trimming cost V 4 bases and J 8 bases; bases outside gene matches: 3. The CDR3 consists of 13 residues. The germline V gene has CDR1 SNHLY and CDR2 FYNNEI. The CDR3 region is CASSARDREKLFF. The CDR3 bases are TGTGCCAGCAGTGCCCGGGACAGGGAAAAACTGTTTTTT.

The chain is built from TRBV5-1 and TRBJ1-4; no reliable D call. Trimming removed 5 bases from V and 12 bases from J, with 29 bases in between. The CDR3 totals 17 residues. In germline, CDR1 is SGHRS, CDR2 YFSETQ. CDR3 DNA: TGCGCCAGCAGAGAGTCAGGTCCGCCTTCCCTAAGGAGGGAACTGTTTTTT. Protein product: CASRESGPPSLRRELFF.

The chain employs TRBV15 and TRBJ2-7, with D hard to call. Germline assignment: CDR1 LNHNV and CDR2 YYDKDF (reference sequence). Deletions cut 3 bases from V and 5 bases from J, with 8 bases between. CDR3 length: 12 residues. The CDR3 DNA reads as TGTGCCACCAGCAGGGGTCCAAACGAGCAGTACTTC. Residues: CATSRGPNEQYF.

This chain uses TRBV7-8 with TRBJ1-5, with a possible D match to TRBD1 (6 bases). Germline V gene lookup returns CDR1 SGHVS and CDR2 FQNEAQ. Trimming took 5 bases from V and 5 from J, leaving 25 bases between them. The CDR3 runs to 18 residues. As DNA, the CDR3 is TGTGCCAGCAGCCGAGCAGGCGGGACAACCCGGACCTATCAGCCCCAGCATTTT. Translating it yields CASSRAGGTTRTYQPQHF.

Of note for this clone: Other DNA sequences in the same sample also yield this CDR3. This chain joins TRBV19 and TRBJ2-7, with D uncertain. The germline V and J ends were trimmed by 3 bases and 3 bases, with 3 bases remaining between them. CDR3 length: 11 residues. The germline gives CDR1 LNHDA, CDR2 SQIVND (reference sequence). CDR3 protein: CASSMGYEQYF. For the CDR3, the DNA is TGTGCCAGTAGTATGGGCTACGAGCAGTACTTC.

The chain uses TRBV6-5 and TRBJ1-2, with 7 bases identical to TRBD1. Germline trimming cut 2 bases from V and 4 bases from J; bases unmatched to any gene: 7. Looked up from germline, CDR1 is MNHEY and CDR2 is SVGAGI. The CDR3 covers 15 residues. The CDR3 DNA follows: TGTGCCAGCAGTTACAATCAAGGGGGCTCCTATGGCTACACCTTC. Its translation: CASSYNQGGSYGYTF.

The chain has TRBV5-5 and TRBJ2-7; the D gene is possibly TRBD2 (5 bases). The CDR3 runs 12 residues. Germline V CDR1 and CDR2: SGHKS, YYEKEE (reference sequence). Trimming took 3 bases from V and 3 from J, leaving 7 bases between them. As DNA, the CDR3 is TGTGCCAGCAGCTCCGGGAACTACGAGCAGTACTTC. This translates into CASSSGNYEQYF.

The rearrangement links TRBV5-1 to TRBJ1-3, with unresolved D. Germline lookup yields CDR1 SGHRS and CDR2 YFSETQ. V was trimmed by 0 bases and J by 4 bases, leaving 11 bases between them. CDR3 length: 15 residues. The CDR3 is CASSLDRPGGNTIYF. The DNA for the CDR3 is TGCGCCAGCAGCTTGGACCGGCCAGGCGGAAACACCATATATTTT.

The rearrangement joins TRBV19 to TRBJ1-1; D might be TRBD1 (5 bases). The V gene lost 4 bases and the J gene lost 6 bases, with 15 bases spanning the gap. This CDR3 is 14 amino acids long. CDR1 and CDR2 from the germline V gene are LNHDA and SQIVND (reference sequence). As DNA, the CDR3 is TGTGCCAGTAGTAAACAATCAGGGTATCCTGAAGCTTTCTTT. Translating gives CASSKQSGYPEAFF.

The chain has TRBV28 and TRBJ1-2; 7 bases fit TRBD1. V dropped 2 bases and J dropped 1; count of bases not matched to a gene: 4. This CDR3 is built from 15 residues. The V gene's germline CDR1 is MDHEN and CDR2 SYDVKM. CDR3 nucleotides: TGTGCCAGCAGTTTACGGGGACAGCATAACTATGGCTACACCTTC. Translation gives CASSLRGQHNYGYTF.

The V gene is TRBV6-1, the J gene TRBJ1-2; D is ambiguous. Trimming left V 1 base short and J 0 bases short, with 12 bases between. CDR1 and CDR2 (germline): MNHNS, SASEGT. The CDR3 runs to 16 residues. The CDR3 region has the DNA TGTGCCAGCAGTGAAGATTTGCGGGTCTCTAACTATGGCTACACCTTC. This translates into CASSEDLRVSNYGYTF.

The chain has TRBV5-4 and TRBJ2-7; TRBD2 aligns across 8 bases. Germline trimming cut 4 bases from V and 0 bases from J; bases unmatched to any gene: 6. Per the germline V gene, CDR1 is SGHNT and CDR2 is YYREEE (reference sequence). This CDR3 has 15 residues. In nucleotides, the CDR3 is TGTGCCAGCAGCATCTCAAGCGGGAGCTCCTACGAGCAGTACTTC. Its translation: CASSISSGSSYEQYF.

For this clone: Other DNA variants within this sample encode the same CDR3. The chain recombines TRBV9 with TRBJ2-3, with 9 bases that match TRBD2. This CDR3 has 15 residues. The V segment lost 4 bases and the J segment 0 bases; nucleotides outside the gene matches: 3. Looked up from germline, CDR1 is SGDLS and CDR2 is YYNGEE. CDR3 sequence (DNA): TGTGCCAGCAGCCTAACTAGCGGGAGCACAGATACGCAGTATTTT. Protein sequence: CASSLTSGSTDTQYF.

This chain joins TRBV9 and TRBJ2-1; 8 nucleotides match TRBD2. This CDR3 has 15 residues. Trimming cost V 0 bases and J 8 bases; bases outside gene matches: 7. The germline V gene has CDR1 SGDLS and CDR2 YYNGEE. In DNA form, the CDR3 reads TGTGCCAGCAGCGTAGTGGCTAGCGGGTACGATGAGCAGTTCTTC. This codes for CASSVVASGYDEQFF.

The chain couples TRBV5-3 to TRBJ2-1; D is possibly TRBD1 or TRBD2 (5 bases each). TRBV5-3 has ORF status, its function being uncertain. The length of the CDR3 is 16 residues. With 6 bases removed from V and 9 bases from J, the gap between germline ends came to 25 bases. CDR3 DNA sequence: TGTGCCAGAAAAAGGGACGGGAAAGGCATTTATGGTGAGCAGTTCTTC. The encoded protein is CARKRDGKGIYGEQFF.

The J gene is TRBJ2-1, the V gene TRBV29-1, with 9 bases matching TRBD2. This CDR3 is 13 amino acids long. The V segment lost 5 bases and the J segment 7 bases; nucleotides outside the gene matches: 6. Germline V gene lookup returns CDR1 SQVTM and CDR2 ANQGSEA. DNA for the CDR3: TGCAGCGTTCAAAGCGGGAGGAGGAATGAGCAGTTCTTC. Its translation: CSVQSGRRNEQFF.

This chain connects TRBV19 to TRBJ2-7, with D possibly being TRBD1 or TRBD2 (5 bases each). Deletions cut 4 bases from V and 6 bases from J, with 25 bases between. Germline V gene lookup returns CDR1 LNHDA and CDR2 SQIVND (reference sequence). The CDR3 runs 17 residues. In DNA, the CDR3 is TGTGCCAGTAGTACCCGGGCCGGGGTCTGGGCTCAGGGCGAGCAGTACTTC. This translates into CASSTRAGVWAQGEQYF.

CDR3 bases: TGTGCCAGCTTGCCCACTAAGGGGGAGACCCAGTACTTC. This codes for CASLPTKGETQYF. This chain uses TRBV5-5 with TRBJ2-5; possibly TRBD1 for D (5 bases). V lost 7 bases to trimming and J lost 5 bases, with 15 bases between them. Looked up from germline, CDR1 is SGHKS and CDR2 is YYEKEE (reference sequence). This CDR3 comprises 13 residues.

The rearrangement joins TRBV7-3 to TRBJ2-2, with D maybe TRBD2 (6 bases). CDR3 length: 15 residues. The ends were cut back, 5 bases at V and 6 bases at J, with 16 bases in the middle. Germline V gene lookup returns CDR1 SGHTA and CDR2 FQGTGA. The CDR3 nucleotides are TGTGCCAGCAGCCCGGGATCTAGCGATTCCGGGGAGCTGTTTTTT. Protein product: CASSPGSSDSGELFF.

The chain couples TRBV14 to TRBJ2-5, with D perhaps TRBD2 (6 bases). V was cut by 4 bases and J by 5 bases, with 11 bases left in between. Germline CDR1 reads SGHDN; CDR2 reads FVKESK. This CDR3 is built from 13 residues. In DNA, the CDR3 is TGTGCCAGCAGCCCACGAGGGAGGGAGACCCAGTACTTC. The encoded protein is CASSPRGRETQYF.

The chain links TRBV7-9 to TRBJ1-4, with 7 bases that match TRBD1. V lost 4 bases to trimming and J lost 6 bases; unmatched junction nucleotides: 8. The germline CDR1 and CDR2 sequences are SEHNR and FQNEAQ (reference sequence). The CDR3 extends over 15 amino acids. The DNA of the CDR3 is TGTGCCAGCAGCTGGACCGGGACAGACCATGAAAAACTGTTTTTT. Translating it yields CASSWTGTDHEKLFF. The full variable domain, with the rest looked up from reference TRBV7-9 and TRBJ1-4, is DTGVSQNPRHKITKRGQNVTFRCDPISEHNRLYWYRQTLGQGPEFLTYFQNEAQLEKSRLLSDRFSAERPKGSFSTLEIQRTEQGDSAMYLCASSWTGTDHEKLFFGSGTQLSVL.